These 27 T cell receptor beta chains came from one sample sequenced in a study of response to subunit inactivated influenza vaccine. TCRdb redid the calling of the RT-PCR reads with MiXCR, one entry per CDR3 protein. The repertoire holds about 500,000 distinct CDR3 sequences, more than 15% seen once, with less than 4% in the top ten. Sequencing used CD4+ T cells sorted from PBMCs, obtained approximately 25 months after vaccination. The origin of the receptors is a man aged 50-75 years who received an inactivated influenza vaccine.

This clonotype was found a few times. The gene calls are TRBV5-6 and TRBJ2-3, with D perhaps TRBD2 (5 bases). The CDR3 is 17 residues long. CDR1 is SGHDT, CDR2 YYEEEE, per germline. Trimming pared 1 base from V and 2 bases from J, leaving 17 bases between. The CDR3 here is CASSLQFGVGATDTQYF. The CDR3 bases are TGTGCCAGCAGCTTGCAATTTGGAGTGGGAGCCACAGATACGCAGTATTTT.

The chain employs TRBV20-1 and TRBJ1-2; D is uncertain. The CDR3 consists of 13 residues. CDR1 DFQATT and CDR2 SNEGSKA come from the germline V gene (reference sequence). V lost 8 bases and J lost 6, with 19 bases in between. The DNA of the CDR3 is TGCAGTCCACTCCCACCCCTTATGAATGGCTACACCTTC. Residues: CSPLPPLMNGYTF.

This clonotype came up a few times. The chain couples TRBV6-1 to TRBJ2-3, with D uncertain. There are 13 residues in the CDR3. The germline CDR1 and CDR2 sequences are MNHNS and SASEGT. Trimming cost V 3 bases and J 3 bases, with 7 bases left between them. The DNA for the CDR3 is TGTGCCAGCAGTGAGGTGGCTACAGATACGCAGTATTTT. Amino acid sequence: CASSEVATDTQYF.

This chain uses TRBV4-1 with TRBJ2-5; D gene uncertain. CDR1 and CDR2 from the germline V gene are MGHRA and YSYEKL. This CDR3 has 13 amino acids. V was pared by 0 bases and J by 2 bases, with 4 bases between. The CDR3 coding sequence is TGCGCCAGCAGCCAAGACCTACAAGAGACCCAGTACTTC. As protein: CASSQDLQETQYF.

The chain is built from TRBV20-1 and TRBJ2-7, with D maybe TRBD1 (5 bases). The CDR3 is made up of 13 amino acids. Germline CDR1 reads DFQATT; CDR2 reads SNEGSKA (reference sequence). Trimming pared 6 bases from V and 2 bases from J, leaving 14 bases between. This CDR3 reads CSALKGETYEQYF. DNA of the CDR3: TGCAGTGCCTTAAAAGGGGAAACCTACGAGCAGTACTTC.

The chain carries TRBV9 and TRBJ2-3; 7 nucleotides align to TRBD2. V dropped 5 bases and J dropped 0; count of bases not matched to a gene: 3. CDR3 length: 14 amino acids. Per germline, CDR1 SGDLS and CDR2 YYNGEE. The CDR3 coding sequence is TGTGCCAGCAGGCGGGACTACAGCACAGATACGCAGTATTTT. This codes for CASRRDYSTDTQYF.

The V gene is TRBV4-3, the J gene TRBJ2-5; possible D gene TRBD1, 6 bases. The CDR3 spans 14 residues. V lost 2 bases and J 5 bases, leaving 12 bases between the germline ends. In germline, CDR1 is LGHNA, CDR2 YSLEER. Here the CDR3 DNA reads TGCGCCAGCAGCCAATTGACAGGTCGGGAGACCCAGTACTTC. It encodes CASSQLTGRETQYF.

V usage is TRBV27 and J usage is TRBJ2-2, with a weak D call TRBD2 (5 bases). V was clipped by 5 bases and J by 4 bases, with 11 bases between them. This CDR3 has 14 residues. Germline V CDR1 and CDR2: MNHEY, SMNVEV (reference sequence). Written as DNA, the CDR3 is TGTGCCAGCAGTAATCCGAGGGCCACCGGGGAGCTGTTTTTT. It specifies CASSNPRATGELFF.

The chain employs TRBV6-5 and TRBJ2-3; D is perhaps TRBD1 (5 bases). V lost 0 bases and J 6 bases, leaving 16 bases between the germline ends. Germline V gene lookup returns CDR1 MNHEY and CDR2 SVGAGI. This CDR3 spans 16 amino acids. The CDR3 sequence: CASSYSRRVARDTQYF. In DNA, the CDR3 is TGTGCCAGCAGTTACTCGCGCAGGGTCGCTCGGGATACGCAGTATTTT.

J is TRBJ2-2 and V is TRBV24-1; 7 positions agree with TRBD1. V lost 4 bases to trimming and J lost 10 bases; unmatched junction nucleotides: 17. This CDR3 is built from 17 residues. Per the germline V gene, CDR1 is KGHDR and CDR2 is SFDVKD. The CDR3 sequence: CATSESNRGFGAQELFF. The CDR3 bases are TGTGCCACCAGTGAGTCAAACAGGGGATTTGGGGCCCAGGAGCTGTTTTTT.

This clonotype was seen a few times. The chain combines TRBV3-1 with TRBJ2-3; the D call may be TRBD1 or TRBD2 (5 bases each). From germline, CDR1 is LGHDT and CDR2 YNNKEL (reference sequence). Trimming stripped 5 bases from V and 9 bases from J, with 15 bases between. The CDR3 sequence is 13 residues long. CDR3 residues: CASSNEGTETQYF. The CDR3 DNA reads as TGTGCCAGCAGCAACGAAGGGACGGAAACGCAGTATTTT.

The chain is built from TRBV19 and TRBJ2-1; possible D gene TRBD2, 6 bases. The CDR3 runs to 15 residues. The ends were cut back, 4 bases at V and 4 bases at J, with 14 bases in the middle. Germline CDR1 LNHDA, CDR2 SQIVND (reference sequence). The CDR3 DNA reads as TGTGCCAGTAGTAACCGGGACTTCAATTACAATGAGCAGTTCTTC. As protein: CASSNRDFNYNEQFF.

This clonotype has just a few counts. The chain combines TRBV12-3 or TRBV12-4 with TRBJ2-3; D gene unclear. The CDR3 sequence is 12 residues long. The V and J ends lost 4 bases and 5 bases respectively, with 7 bases between them. CDR3 sequence reads: CASSSLVDTQYF. The CDR3, as DNA: TGTGCCAGCAGTTCCTTAGTAGATACGCAGTATTTT.

The chain uses TRBV6-2 or TRBV6-3 and TRBJ2-4, with unresolved D. Looked up from germline, CDR1 is MNHEY and CDR2 is SVGEGT. The ends were cut back, 8 bases at V and 14 bases at J, with 19 bases in the middle. The CDR3 loop spans 12 amino acids. CDR3 sequence (DNA): TGTGCCAGCGCCCAACCGAAAGGGCCGGAGTACTTC. It is translated as CASAQPKGPEYF.

The rearrangement uses TRBV20-1 and TRBJ1-5; D might be TRBD1 (5 bases). The germline gives CDR1 DFQATT, CDR2 SNEGSKA (reference sequence). The V gene lost 3 bases and the J gene lost 0 bases, with 18 bases spanning the gap. The CDR3 extends over 17 amino acids. CDR3 DNA: TGCAGTGCTAGCCCGCCTCAGGGACGGGTTAGCAATCAGCCCCAGCATTTT. Translated: CSASPPQGRVSNQPQHF.

The chain has TRBV11-2 and TRBJ2-2; the D gene is possibly TRBD2 (6 bases). Trimming stripped 5 bases from V and 6 bases from J, with 13 bases between. This CDR3 is 14 amino acids long. Germline lookup yields CDR1 SGHAT and CDR2 FQNNGV. This chain's CDR3 is CASSPGTFSGELFF. Here the CDR3 DNA reads TGTGCCAGCAGCCCTGGGACTTTCTCCGGGGAGCTGTTTTTT. Drawing the rest from reference TRBV11-2 and TRBJ2-2, the complete variable domain is EAGVAQSPRYKIIEKRQSVAFWCNPISGHATLYWYQQILGQGPKLLIQFQNNGVVDDSQLPKDRFSAERLKGVDSTLKIQPAKLEDSAVYLCASSPGTFSGELFFGEGSRLTVL.

This clonotype was picked up a small number of times. CDR3 DNA sequence: TGCAGCGTTGATTCAGCAGGGAGTGGAGAGACCCAGTACTTC. Translation: CSVDSAGSGETQYF. The chain carries TRBV29-1 and TRBJ2-5; D is tentatively TRBD1 or TRBD2 (5 bases each). Trimming stripped 3 bases from V and 4 bases from J, with 15 bases between. Germline values: CDR1 SQVTM, CDR2 ANQGSEA. The CDR3 loop spans 14 amino acids.

CDR3 in DNA: TGCAGCGTCAGCCTTGGCTTCTCCTCCTACAATGAGCAGTTCTTC. This translates into CSVSLGFSSYNEQFF. The V call is TRBV29-1, the J call TRBJ2-1; D is undetermined. This CDR3 spans 15 amino acids. V was shortened by 6 bases and J by 0 bases, with 15 bases between the two germline ends. The germline CDR1 and CDR2 sequences are SQVTM and ANQGSEA.

The rearrangement uses TRBV7-6 and TRBJ2-2; 7 positions match TRBD1. This CDR3 spans 15 amino acids. V dropped 5 bases and J dropped 3; count of bases not matched to a gene: 6. The germline CDR1 and CDR2 sequences are SGHVS and FNYEAQ. CDR3 sequence (DNA): TGTGCCAGCAGCCGTTCCAGGGGGTACACCGGGGAGCTGTTTTTT. It translates to CASSRSRGYTGELFF.

This clonotype occurred many times. The V and J genes are TRBV6-5 and TRBJ2-7; D not resolved. CDR3 length: 14 residues. Germline CDR1 reads MNHEY; CDR2 reads SVGAGI. Trimming pared 4 bases from V and 4 bases from J, leaving 14 bases between. The chain's CDR3 is CASSWSSARYEQYF. DNA of the CDR3: TGTGCCAGCAGTTGGAGTTCGGCCCGATACGAGCAGTACTTC.

V usage is TRBV7-2 and J usage is TRBJ2-5; TRBD1 or TRBD2 may be the D gene (5 bases each). Trimming shortened V by 5 bases and J by 4 bases, and 17 bases separated the two germline ends. CDR3 length: 15 residues. Germline V CDR1 and CDR2: SGHTA, FQGNSA. CDR3 in amino acids: CASSALPGLGETQYF. Written as DNA, the CDR3 is TGTGCCAGCAGCGCCCTCCCGGGGCTGGGAGAGACCCAGTACTTC.

This clonotype has a count of ten or more. The genes are TRBV20-1 and TRBJ2-5; 9 bases are shared with TRBD2. From germline, CDR1 is DFQATT and CDR2 SNEGSKA (reference sequence). Germline trimming cut 4 bases from V and 1 base from J; bases unmatched to any gene: 1. This CDR3 region has 13 residues. CDR3 in amino acids: CSATSGAQETQYF. The CDR3 DNA sequence: TGCAGTGCTACTAGCGGGGCCCAAGAGACCCAGTACTTC.

The genes are TRBV20-1 and TRBJ2-3; D is unclear. The CDR3 consists of 10 residues. Germline V CDR1 and CDR2: DFQATT, SNEGSKA (reference sequence). V lost 6 bases and J lost 7, with 8 bases in between. CDR3 DNA sequence: TGCAGTGCCCTCCTAAATACGCAGTATTTT. Protein product: CSALLNTQYF.

In this sample, this clonotype turned up many times. This chain uses TRBV12-3 or TRBV12-4 with TRBJ2-3; D not certain. Deletions cut 5 bases from V and 8 bases from J, with 14 bases between. This CDR3 comprises 13 residues. This chain's CDR3 is CASSPARGVTQYF. Here the CDR3 DNA reads TGTGCCAGCAGTCCCGCTCGTGGGGTTACGCAGTATTTT.

Note on this clonotype: The conserved closing phenylalanine or tryptophan is absent in this CDR3, likely reflecting a read error. The chain employs TRBV20-1 and TRBJ2-1; D is unresolved. This CDR3 contains 14 residues. Germline CDR1 and CDR2: DFQATT and SNEGSKA (reference sequence). V was shortened by 6 bases and J by 0 bases, with 12 bases between the two germline ends. The CDR3 DNA reads TGCAGTGCGTCCCAGGTCCTCTCCTACAATGAGCAGTTCTCC. Residues: CSASQVLSYNEQFS.

This clonotype has only a few counts. The chain employs TRBV24-1 and TRBJ2-1; 13 bases map to TRBD2. Germline trimming cut 0 bases from V and 7 bases from J; bases unmatched to any gene: 2. This CDR3 spans 16 amino acids. Germline CDR1 and CDR2: KGHDR and SFDVKD. This chain's CDR3 is CATSDLGTSGVNEQFF. CDR3 nucleotides: TGTGCCACCAGTGATTTGGGGACTAGCGGGGTGAATGAGCAGTTCTTC.

The chain joins TRBV3-1 to TRBJ2-7, with a tentative D call TRBD2 (6 bases). V shed 1 base and J shed 6 bases, with 13 bases lying between them. Germline values: CDR1 LGHDT, CDR2 YNNKEL (reference sequence). The CDR3 has 14 amino acids. This chain's CDR3 is CASSQGIMGGEQYF. CDR3 sequence (DNA): TGTGCCAGCAGCCAAGGGATTATGGGAGGCGAGCAGTACTTC.